A single T cell receptor beta chain is shown here with its context. The antigen remains unidentified. Other DNA variants within this sample encode the same CDR3. The data derive from a study of cytomegalovirus exposure and HLA in healthy donors. In the PCR, 60 Vbeta and 13 Jbeta primers were used. In the original workflow: It was a later analysis that counted roughly 80 million unique TCR beta chains, of which roughly 10 million were shared. Method: immunoSEQ multiplex PCR; TCRdb's copy keeps in-frame clones and lacks some. The DNA was the basis for D and trimming; V, J and clone size are from that table. The sample lists 30,000 to 40,000 clones; about 63% were seen once. Study-wide points: Analysis was carried out at a later point, and it linked a missense DCLRE1C variant to TCR beta V- and J-gene trimming. There were around 160 TCR beta chains listed as cytomegalovirus-associated.

This CDR3 has 12 amino acids. The V end was cut by 6 bases, the J end by 6 bases, with 14 bases between. Per germline, CDR1 SQVTM and CDR2 ANQGSEA. Sequenced input: PBMCs. The receptor comes from a man aged 50-60 years in good health and CMV-seropositive. The chain employs TRBV29-1 and TRBJ1-2; tentative D call: TRBD1 (6 bases). The CDR3 is CSVHRVGDGYTF. DNA of the CDR3: TGCAGCGTCCACAGGGTGGGCGATGGCTACACCTTC.